Sequencing of this TCR beta chain was carried out in a study of blood T cell repertoires in COVID-19. Study in general: Samples came from the United States, Italy and Spain, spanning acute and convalescent COVID-19.

Trimming took off 2 bases at V and 14 bases at J, with 18 bases between the two ends. The CDR3 has 13 residues. From germline, CDR1 is MNHNY and CDR2 SVGAGI (reference sequence). Original data processing: It was from reference gene primer amplification that nucleated cell counts were estimated. Using immunoSEQ multiplex PCR, the repertoire was profiled, and TCRdb retains in-frame clones only, with some absent. The V and J calls and clone size come from that table; D and trimming were worked out from the DNA. The sample lists approximately 70,000 clones, 85% occurring once. Sequenced: peripheral blood. This clonotype was sampled from an elderly woman with active or convalescent COVID-19. The chain has TRBV6-6 and TRBJ2-5, with a tentative D call TRBD1 (5 bases). The CDR3 reads CASSYIGAPEFYF. CDR3 coding DNA: TGTGCCAGCAGTTACATTGGGGCCCCGGAGTTCTACTTC.